A selection of T cell receptor beta chains follows, all from one sample in a study of cytomegalovirus exposure and HLA in healthy donors. Only in-frame clones appear in the TCRdb table, and some are missing; sequencing was by immunoSEQ multiplex PCR. The sample's table shows just under 65,000 clones. Sequences were obtained from PBMCs. These receptor sequences come from a boy aged 5-17 years in good health and CMV-seronegative. The CDR3 runs from the conserved cysteine through the conserved F or W. A D gene is named only where the DNA matches it firmly.

J gene | V gene | D gene | CDR3 protein | CDR3 DNA
TRBJ2-1 | TRBV18 | NA | CASSPTSSYNEQFF | TGTGCCAGCTCACCTACGAGCTCCTACAATGAGCAGTTCTTC
TRBJ1-1 | TRBV14 | NA | CASSQDWGDEAFF | TGTGCCAGCAGCCAAGATTGGGGGGATGAAGCTTTCTTT
TRBJ1-2 | TRBV7-3 | NA | CASSLNPIGGSDGYTF | TGTGCCAGCAGCCTAAACCCGATCGGGGGTAGCGATGGCTACACCTTC
TRBJ1-2 | TRBV18 | NA | CASSTEGAFNYGYTF | TGTGCCAGCTCAACCGAGGGCGCGTTCAACTATGGCTACACCTTC
TRBJ1-6 | TRBV2 | NA | CASHGRGAENSPLHF | TGTGCCAGCCACGGGCGGGGGGCGGAAAATTCACCCCTCCACTTT
TRBJ1-1 | TRBV4-2 | NA | CASMIEGENTEAFF | TGTGCCAGCATGATCGAGGGGGAGAACACTGAAGCTTTCTTT
TRBJ2-1 | TRBV4-2 | NA | CASSQGGGAEEQFF | TGTGCCAGCAGCCAAGGGGGTGGGGCGGAGGAGCAGTTCTTC
TRBJ2-3 | TRBV9 | NA | CASSVGSGSTDTQYF | TGTGCCAGCAGCGTTGGGAGCGGGTCCACAGATACGCAGTATTTT
TRBJ2-5 | TRBV5-4 | TRBD2 | CASSPGLRKETQYF | TGTGCCAGCAGCCCGGGACTAAGGAAAGAGACCCAGTACTTC
TRBJ2-7 | TRBV5-1 | TRBD2 | CASSAGSGDFRNEQYF | TGCGCCAGCTCGGCAGGTAGCGGGGATTTCAGGAACGAGCAGTACTTC
TRBJ1-2 | TRBV27 | NA | CASSPLDRLSGYTF | TGTGCCAGCAGTCCACTGGACAGACTATCCGGCTACACCTTC
TRBJ1-1 | TRBV19 | TRBD1 | CASSHRQGGTEAFF | TGTGCCAGTAGTCATAGGCAGGGGGGCACTGAAGCTTTCTTT
TRBJ1-1 | TRBV6-5 | NA | CASSYSRLITEAFF | TGTGCCAGCAGTTACTCGAGACTGATCACTGAAGCTTTCTTT
TRBJ1-1 | TRBV7-3 | NA | CASSLTGGTEAFF | TGTGCCAGCAGCTTAACAGGGGGCACTGAAGCTTTCTTT
TRBJ2-7 | TRBV4-1 | NA | CASSQDLRDKDYEQYF | TGCGCCAGCAGCCAAGACCTCCGGGACAAGGATTACGAGCAGTACTTC
TRBJ1-2 | TRBV29-1 | NA | CSVETVDYGYTF | TGCAGCGTTGAGACAGTCGACTATGGCTACACCTTC
TRBJ2-7 | TRBV7-8 | TRBD1 | CASSRGTGPYEQYF | TGTGCCAGCAGCCGGGGGACAGGCCCCTACGAGCAGTACTTC
TRBJ1-2 | TRBV7-2 | NA | CASSLGPGNYGYTF | TGTGCCAGCAGCTTAGGTCCGGGGAACTATGGCTACACCTTC
TRBJ2-4 | TRBV5-8 | TRBD2 | CASSLWVAGSDIQYF | TGTGCCAGCAGCTTGTGGGTAGCGGGGTCGGACATTCAGTACTTC
TRBJ2-5 | TRBV5-1 | NA | CASSRGESGMETQYF | TGCGCCAGCAGCAGAGGAGAAAGTGGTATGGAGACCCAGTACTTC
TRBJ2-2 | TRBV2 | TRBD1 | CASHSTGALNTGELFF | TGTGCCAGCCACTCGACAGGGGCGTTGAACACCGGGGAGCTGTTTTTT
TRBJ1-5 | TRBV18 | TRBD1 | CASSLQDRNQPQHF | TGTGCCAGCTCACTTCAGGACAGGAATCAGCCCCAGCATTTT
TRBJ2-1 | TRBV9 | NA | CASSVRTSENEQFF | TGTGCCAGCAGCGTCCGGACTTCAGAGAATGAGCAGTTCTTC
TRBJ1-3 | TRBV7-2 | TRBD1 | CASSLSGGAGNTIYF | TGTGCCAGCAGCTTATCAGGGGGCGCTGGAAACACCATATATTTT
TRBJ2-7 | TRBV7-9 | TRBD2 | CASSGSSRMAGAYEQYF | TGTGCCAGCAGTGGCAGCTCGCGGATGGCGGGAGCCTACGAGCAGTACTTC
TRBJ2-3 | TRBV27 | TRBD2 | CASRGLAGGFTDTQYF | TGTGCCAGCAGAGGACTAGCGGGGGGCTTCACAGATACGCAGTATTTT
TRBJ2-2 | TRBV9 | NA | CASSVAGASYTGELFF | TGTGCCAGCAGCGTAGCTGGAGCATCCTATACCGGGGAGCTGTTTTTT
TRBJ2-7 | TRBV30 | TRBD2 | CAWSVLGGSAYEQYF | TGTGCCTGGAGTGTACTAGGCGGGAGCGCCTACGAGCAGTACTTC
TRBJ1-6 | TRBV5-1 | NA | CASSLAGVRSPLHF | TGCGCCAGCAGCTTGGCAGGGGTAAGATCACCCCTCCACTTT
TRBJ1-1 | TRBV30 | TRBD1 | CAWSVGQEQAFF | TGTGCCTGGAGTGTCGGACAGGAACAAGCTTTCTTT
TRBJ2-1 | TRBV11-2 | NA | CASSDRRREGHEQFF | TGTGCCAGCAGCGACAGGAGGAGGGAGGGGCATGAGCAGTTCTTC
TRBJ2-1 | TRBV11-3 | TRBD2 | CASSPWTSGGINEQFF | TGTGCCAGCAGCCCGTGGACTAGCGGGGGTATAAATGAGCAGTTCTTC
TRBJ1-2 | TRBV19 | NA | CASSILRGAGYTF | TGTGCCAGTAGTATCCTCCGCGGCGCTGGCTACACCTTC
TRBJ2-3 | TRBV14 | NA | CASSPPERMRDTQYF | TGTGCCAGCAGCCCGCCTGAGCGGATGCGAGATACGCAGTATTTT
TRBJ2-3 | TRBV30 | NA | CAWSPQGTDTQYF | TGCGCCTGGAGTCCCCAGGGTACAGATACGCAGTATTTT
TRBJ1-2 | TRBV19 | NA | CASSITSRTYGYTF | TGTGCCAGTAGTATAACTAGCAGAACCTATGGCTACACCTTC
TRBJ2-7 | TRBV7-3 | TRBD2 | CASSSSGGSYEQYF | TGTGCCAGCAGCTCTAGCGGGGGTTCCTACGAGCAGTACTTC
TRBJ2-7 | TRBV6-6 | NA | CASRSSYEQYF | TGTGCCAGCAGGAGCTCCTACGAGCAGTACTTC
TRBJ1-1 | TRBV27 | NA | CASSFGTYTEAFF | TGTGCCAGCAGTTTCGGGACTTACACTGAAGCTTTCTTT